The next 13 T cell receptor beta chains were all read from a single sample in a study of cytomegalovirus exposure and HLA in healthy donors (dated by TCRdb to 2016 to 2017). Library construction relied on the immunoSEQ multiplex PCR assay. A mixture of 60 forward primers for TCR Vbeta segments and 13 reverse primers for TCR Jbeta segments was used in the multiplex PCR. As stored in TCRdb, this immuneACCESS dataset retains in-frame rearrangements with V and J assigned. A fraction of the clones does not appear; measured against another copy, unresolved V genes explain less than half of the discrepancy, and the remainder lacks a known reason. A total of approximately 110,000 clones appear in this sample, around 80% of them only once. Of the sample, approximately 3% is held by the ten largest clones. Material for sequencing was PBMCs. Every receptor here comes from a woman aged 18-29 years in good health and CMV-seropositive.

The V call is TRBV7-9, the J call TRBJ2-1, with no clear D. CDR1 and CDR2 (germline): SEHNR, FQNEAQ (reference sequence). V shed 3 bases and J shed 6 bases, with 9 bases lying between them. The CDR3 is made up of 13 amino acids. The CDR3, as DNA: TGTGCCAGCAGCTTTGTTCGGGTCAATGAGCAGTTCTTC. Translation gives CASSFVRVNEQFF.

V is TRBV5-1 and J is TRBJ2-2, with TRBD1 matching 10 bases. Looked up from germline, CDR1 is SGHRS and CDR2 is YFSETQ. Trimming at V came to 0 bases and at J to 2 bases, leaving 16 bases not matched to a gene. The CDR3 consists of 21 residues. The CDR3 loop is CASSLGSAIYGDRGNTGELFF. CDR3 bases: TGCGCCAGCAGCTTGGGTTCCGCCATCTATGGGGACAGGGGAAACACCGGGGAGCTGTTTTTT.

This clone was counted a single time. V and J are TRBV4-1 and TRBJ2-7, with D possibly being TRBD1 (5 bases). Germline CDR1 is MGHRA and CDR2 is YSYEKL. Between the trimmed V and J ends, which lost 3 bases and 1 base, there was a span of 13 bases. This CDR3 is built from 15 residues. CDR3: CASSQVLRQSYEQYF. CDR3 in DNA: TGCGCCAGCAGCCAGGTCTTGAGACAGTCCTACGAGCAGTACTTC.

V gene TRBV27 combines with J gene TRBJ1-5; possibly TRBD1 for D (6 bases). Germline V gene lookup returns CDR1 MNHEY and CDR2 SMNVEV (reference sequence). CDR3 size: 15 residues. The germline V and J ends were trimmed by 3 bases and 6 bases, with 15 bases remaining between them. CDR3 nucleotides: TGTGCCAGCAGTTTCGGGGGTGGGGGGGCTCAGCCCCAGCATTTT. Amino acids: CASSFGGGGAQPQHF.

This clone has more than one count but fewer than ten. V gene TRBV5-6 combines with J gene TRBJ1-5; possible D gene TRBD1, 6 bases. The CDR3 totals 12 residues. V was trimmed by 2 bases and J by 11 bases, leaving 11 bases between them. Germline V gene lookup returns CDR1 SGHDT and CDR2 YYEEEE. This CDR3 is CASSFFSGAQHF. In DNA form, the CDR3 reads TGTGCCAGCAGCTTCTTCTCAGGGGCCCAGCATTTT.

The chain joins TRBV5-6 to TRBJ2-3, with 12 bases identical to TRBD2. The V gene's germline CDR1 is SGHDT and CDR2 YYEEEE. Trimming cost V 4 bases and J 2 bases; bases outside gene matches: 5. The length of the CDR3 is 16 residues. CDR3 sequence reads: CASSPRTSGITDTQYF. The CDR3 nucleotides read TGTGCCAGCAGCCCGCGGACTAGCGGGATCACAGATACGCAGTATTTT.

Concerning this clone itself: An end of the junction differs from the germline gene, which may be a read error. At the DNA level, this CDR3 is encoded by other sequences in the same sample as well. The chain recombines TRBV4-1 with TRBJ1-1; weak D call: TRBD1 (6 bases). This CDR3 is built from 13 residues. Germline lookup yields CDR1 MGHRA and CDR2 YSYEKL. Here the CDR3 reads CASNQRGGTEAFF. The CDR3 DNA sequence: TGCGCCAGCAACCAAAGAGGGGGCACTGAAGCTTTCTTT.

The CDR3 spells CAISESGDRPSNTGELFF. In DNA, the CDR3 is TGTGCCATCAGTGAGTCTGGGGACAGGCCTTCGAACACCGGGGAGCTGTTTTTT. The chain carries TRBV10-3 and TRBJ2-2; TRBD1 matches 8 bases. The CDR3 is 18 amino acids. Per germline, CDR1 ENHRY and CDR2 SYGVKD. The V gene end was trimmed by 0 bases and the J gene end by 0 bases; junction bases not matched to a gene: 6.

This clone was found once. The chain couples TRBV27 to TRBJ2-7, with D unresolved. In germline, CDR1 is MNHEY, CDR2 SMNVEV (reference sequence). V was pared by 3 bases and J by 4 bases, with 13 bases between. The CDR3 has 14 amino acids. The CDR3 here is CASSFGQQFYEQYF. The CDR3, as DNA: TGTGCCAGCAGTTTTGGGCAGCAATTTTACGAGCAGTACTTC.

The chain uses TRBV27 and TRBJ2-7; tentatively, D is TRBD2 (5 bases). Trimming cost V 6 bases and J 3 bases, with 15 bases left between them. This CDR3 spans 14 amino acids. CDR1 is MNHEY and CDR2 is SMNVEV in the germline V gene (reference sequence). CDR3 region: CASSVAGRYYEQYF. The CDR3 nucleotides read TGTGCCAGCAGCGTGGCGGGCCGTTACTACGAGCAGTACTTC.

CDR3 residues: CASSLEDGVGYTF. Written as DNA, the CDR3 is TGCGCCAGCAGCTTGGAGGACGGGGTGGGCTACACCTTC. The chain links TRBV5-1 to TRBJ1-2, with unresolved D. CDR1 is SGHRS, CDR2 YFSETQ, per germline. CDR3 size: 13 residues. V gave up 0 bases and J gave up 8 bases, with 11 bases separating them.

This clone was seen a handful of times. The chain carries TRBV6-1 and TRBJ1-4; 11 bases line up with TRBD1. This CDR3 contains 15 residues. The ends lost 7 bases at V and 6 bases at J; junction bases unmatched: 7. Germline-derived CDR1 and CDR2 are MNHNS and SASEGT. The CDR3 DNA reads as TGTGCCAGCATGCGAGGGACAGGGGGAGATGAAAAACTGTTTTTT. It specifies CASMRGTGGDEKLFF.

The rearrangement uses TRBV9 and TRBJ2-6; TRBD2 might be the D (5 bases). In germline, CDR1 is SGDLS, CDR2 YYNGEE. The V and J ends lost 6 bases and 0 bases respectively, with 16 bases between them. The CDR3 contains 17 residues. The CDR3 nucleotides read TGTGCCAGCACCATGGGAGCTGACCCCTCTGGGGCCAACGTCCTGACTTTC. Protein sequence: CASTMGADPSGANVLTF.